The next 30 T cell receptor beta chains were all read from a single sample in a study of radiotherapy plus CTLA-4 blockade in lung cancer (dated by TCRdb to the late 2010s). Libraries were constructed by the immunoSEQ multiplex PCR assay. TCRdb retrieved this table from immuneACCESS and kept in-frame rearrangements only. Not all clones are present; in checked studies, unresolved V genes account for under half, and no reason is known for the remainder. The sample table lists tens of thousands of clones, roughly 76% of them with a count of one. In total, the top ten clones hold about 3.1% of the sample. The input for sequencing was peripheral blood, taken from a patient treated with radiotherapy plus ipilimumab. The receptors here all came from a human donor with non-small cell lung cancer who had a complete response to radiotherapy plus ipilimumab.

The chain employs TRBV11-2 and TRBJ2-3; 12 bases are a match to TRBD2. Trimming removed 2 bases from V and 9 bases from J; junction bases left unmatched: 9. This CDR3 comprises 16 residues. Germline V gives CDR1 SGHAT, CDR2 FQNNGV. CDR3 sequence: CASSLSLAGGARTQYF. CDR3 sequence (DNA): TGTGCCAGCAGCTTAAGCCTAGCGGGGGGGGCGAGAACGCAGTATTTT.

The rearrangement uses TRBV30 and TRBJ1-5; possibly TRBD1 for D (6 bases). The CDR3 covers 15 residues. Per germline, CDR1 GTSNPN and CDR2 SVGIG (reference sequence). V was trimmed by 0 bases and J by 0 bases, leaving 9 bases between them. The chain's CDR3 is CAWSVWGPSNQPQHF. CDR3 bases: TGTGCCTGGAGTGTTTGGGGGCCTAGCAATCAGCCCCAGCATTTT. The whole variable domain, remainder taken from reference TRBV30 and TRBJ1-5, is SQTIHQWPATLVQPVGSPLSLECTVEGTSNPNLYWYRQAAGRGLQLLFYSVGIGQISSEVPQNLSASRPQDRQFILSSKKLLLSDSGFYLCAWSVWGPSNQPQHFGDGTRLSIL.

Notes on this clone: Compared with germline, one end of the junction differs, possibly owing to a read error. The sample holds other DNA sequences that translate to the same CDR3. V usage is TRBV7-2 and J usage is TRBJ2-7, with D perhaps matching TRBD1 (5 bases). The CDR3 is 12 residues long. In germline, CDR1 is SGHTA, CDR2 FQGNSA. Here the CDR3 DNA reads TGTGCCAGTAGCTTAATCAGGGTCGAGCAGTACTTC. Protein sequence: CASSLIRVEQYF.

The J gene is TRBJ2-7, the V gene TRBV6-5; D possibly corresponds to TRBD2 (6 bases). The V end was cut by 6 bases, the J end by 4 bases, with 13 bases between. Germline V lookup: CDR1 MNHEY, CDR2 SVGAGI. The CDR3 covers 13 residues. Here the CDR3 reads CASRVPGTYEQYF. CDR3 nucleotide sequence: TGTGCCAGCAGAGTACCCGGGACTTACGAGCAGTACTTC.

The V gene is TRBV25-1, the J gene TRBJ1-1; TRBD1 aligns across 7 bases. The CDR3 has 15 residues. Germline V CDR1 and CDR2: MGHDK, SYGVNS. Trimming at V came to 2 bases and at J to 5 bases, leaving 8 bases not matched to a gene. This CDR3 reads CASSEGNRGGTEAFF. The CDR3 nucleotides read TGTGCCAGCAGTGAAGGGAACAGGGGTGGAACTGAAGCTTTCTTT. The full variable domain, its missing parts supplied by reference TRBV25-1 and TRBJ1-1, is EADIYQTPRYLVIGTGKKITLECSQTMGHDKMYWYQQDPGMELHLIHYSYGVNSTEKGDLSSESTVSRIRTEHFPLTLESARPSHTSQYLCASSEGNRGGTEAFFGQGTRLTVV.

This clone was detected a few times. The gene calls are TRBV6-5 and TRBJ2-2; 7 bases align to TRBD1. V was clipped by 8 bases and J by 4 bases; unmatched bases: 1. Germline V lookup: CDR1 MNHEY, CDR2 SVGAGI. CDR3 length equals 12 residues. CDR3 amino acids: CASSGGTGELFF. CDR3 coding DNA: TGTGCCAGCTCAGGGGGCACCGGGGAGCTGTTTTTT.

The V gene is TRBV7-6, the J gene TRBJ2-7; 14 bases agree with TRBD2. The V gene end was trimmed by 5 bases and the J gene end by 2 bases; junction bases not matched to a gene: 5. CDR1 and CDR2 from the germline V gene are SGHVS and FNYEAQ. This CDR3 has 16 residues. The CDR3 loop reads CASSRTSGGSAYEQYF. For the CDR3, the DNA is TGTGCCAGCAGCAGGACTAGCGGGGGGTCAGCCTACGAGCAGTACTTC.

J is TRBJ2-7 and V is TRBV6-6; D may be TRBD1 (6 bases). The CDR3 runs 15 residues. Germline V gene lookup returns CDR1 MNHNY and CDR2 SVGAGI (reference sequence). V lost 6 bases and J 2 bases, leaving 17 bases between the germline ends. In DNA form, the CDR3 reads TGTGCCAGCAGATATTCCAGGGGAGTAACCTACGAGCAGTACTTC. Its translation: CASRYSRGVTYEQYF.

This clone was observed a handful of times. This sequence joins TRBV10-3 and TRBJ1-2; TRBD1 matches 8 bases. V lost 10 bases to trimming and J lost 3 bases; unmatched junction nucleotides: 7. Germline CDR1 and CDR2: ENHRY and SYGVKD. This CDR3 has 13 residues. For the CDR3, the DNA is TGTGCCACCTCAGGGGGCCAGGACTATGGCTACACCTTC. This gives the protein CATSGGQDYGYTF.

This rearrangement joins TRBV20-1 to TRBJ2-1; 7 nucleotides align to TRBD2. CDR3 length equals 10 residues. From germline, CDR1 is DFQATT and CDR2 SNEGSKA (reference sequence). As DNA, the CDR3 is TGCAGAGCGGGAAGCAATGAGCAGTTCTTC. Translated, it gives CRAGSNEQFF.

The CDR3 reads CASSKTSGRTYEQYF. As DNA, the CDR3 is TGTGCCAGCAGCAAGACTAGCGGCCGGACCTACGAGCAGTACTTC. V and J are TRBV7-9 and TRBJ2-7; 9 positions match TRBD2. Germline V gene data show CDR1 as SEHNR and CDR2 as FQNEAQ (reference sequence). The CDR3 has 15 amino acids. V lost 5 bases and J lost 2; bases outside the gene matches: 7.

J is TRBJ1-1 and V is TRBV19; 8 bases line up with TRBD1. The germline V gene has CDR1 LNHDA and CDR2 SQIVND (reference sequence). V was pared by 5 bases and J by 0 bases, with 2 bases of the junction left unmatched. The CDR3 extends over 14 amino acids. The CDR3 DNA sequence: TGTGCCAGTAGTCCGGGACAGGTGAACACTGAAGCTTTCTTT. This translates into CASSPGQVNTEAFF.

The chain joins TRBV7-9 to TRBJ1-4, with TRBD1 as a possible D gene (6 bases). The V gene's germline CDR1 is SEHNR and CDR2 FQNEAQ (reference sequence). The germline V and J ends were trimmed by 3 bases and 0 bases, with 8 bases remaining between them. The CDR3 spans 15 residues. CDR3 coding DNA: TGTGCCAGCAGCTTGGACAGAGCAACTAATGAAAAACTGTTTTTT. It specifies CASSLDRATNEKLFF.

This clone was observed once. The same CDR3 arises from other DNA sequences in this sample as well. This chain joins TRBV28 and TRBJ1-1; weak D call: TRBD1 (6 bases). CDR3 length equals 14 residues. V was cut by 5 bases and J by 5 bases, with 15 bases left in between. Per the germline V gene, CDR1 is MDHEN and CDR2 is SYDVKM. This CDR3 is CASSGTLRGTEAFF. CDR3 nucleotides: TGTGCCAGCAGTGGGACATTGCGGGGGACTGAAGCTTTCTTT.

J is TRBJ2-5 and V is TRBV5-4, with 15 bases matching TRBD2. Trimming took 2 bases from V and 4 from J; bases not matched to a gene: 6. Germline V gives CDR1 SGHNT, CDR2 YYREEE (reference sequence). The CDR3 totals 17 residues. The CDR3 reads CASSFGTSGGSGETQYF. CDR3 nucleotides: TGTGCCAGCAGCTTCGGGACTAGCGGGGGGTCCGGAGAGACCCAGTACTTC.

The chain combines TRBV10-1 with TRBJ1-3; D call uncertain. The germline V gene encodes CDR1 WNHNN and CDR2 SYGVQD (reference sequence). The CDR3 runs 17 residues. Trimming removed 3 bases at V and 0 bases at J, with 15 bases between. This CDR3 reads CASSDGGGPSSGNTIYF. Written as DNA, the CDR3 is TGCGCCAGCAGTGACGGCGGAGGCCCGAGCTCTGGAAACACCATATATTTT.

The chain has TRBV6-1 and TRBJ2-1, with 9 bases matching TRBD1. The V gene's germline CDR1 is MNHNS and CDR2 SASEGT. This CDR3 has 14 amino acids. After removal of 10 bases from V and 8 bases from J, the junction contained 12 bases not matched to a gene. The DNA for the CDR3 is TGTGCCACCCGGGACAGGGAAATTATTTATGAGCAGTTCTTC. Protein: CATRDREIIYEQFF.

The sample holds a few counts of this clone. CDR3 DNA: TGTGCCAGTAGTAGAGGGTTTGAAAAACTGTTTTTT. This encodes CASSRGFEKLFF. The rearrangement joins TRBV19 to TRBJ1-4, with D hard to call. Per the germline V gene, CDR1 is LNHDA and CDR2 is SQIVND (reference sequence). The CDR3 runs to 12 residues. Trimming took off 4 bases at V and 7 bases at J, with 7 bases between the two ends.

The V and J genes are TRBV7-6 and TRBJ2-1; the match to TRBD2 covers 15 bases. Germline V CDR1 and CDR2: SGHVS, FNYEAQ. The V segment lost 5 bases and the J segment 5 bases; nucleotides outside the gene matches: 10. The CDR3 consists of 18 residues. The CDR3 loop is CASSPRPGTSGRNNEQFF. The CDR3 DNA follows: TGTGCCAGCAGCCCCCGGCCCGGGACTAGCGGGAGGAACAATGAGCAGTTCTTC.

The rearrangement uses TRBV28 and TRBJ2-3; the D gene is possibly TRBD1 (6 bases). CDR1 and CDR2 from the germline V gene are MDHEN and SYDVKM. V gave up 3 bases and J gave up 7 bases, with 23 bases separating them. The CDR3 loop spans 17 amino acids. CDR3 bases: TGTGCCAGCAGTTTGGTCCGGTTGAGAGGACAGACGTATACGCAGTATTTT. This encodes CASSLVRLRGQTYTQYF.

This clone has only a few counts. This CDR3 is CASSSGASSGNTIYF. CDR3 nucleotides: TGTGCCAGCAGCTCTGGGGCCAGCTCTGGAAACACCATATATTTT. V usage is TRBV7-2 and J usage is TRBJ1-3, with a tentative D call TRBD1 (5 bases). Germline V gene lookup returns CDR1 SGHTA and CDR2 FQGNSA. Trimming shortened V by 4 bases and J by 0 bases, and 10 bases separated the two germline ends. The CDR3 runs to 15 residues.

A single count supports this clone. The chain uses TRBV6-5 and TRBJ1-2; 7 bases are a match to TRBD1. V dropped 6 bases and J dropped 2; count of bases not matched to a gene: 3. Germline CDR1 reads MNHEY; CDR2 reads SVGAGI. The length of the CDR3 is 13 residues. The CDR3 nucleotides read TGTGCCAGCAGCCGACAGGGCAACTATGGCTACACCTTC. Encoded protein: CASSRQGNYGYTF.

CDR3 in amino acids: CASSPRQGPRYEQYF. The CDR3 DNA follows: TGTGCCAGCAGCCCCAGACAGGGACCTCGCTACGAGCAGTACTTC. The chain uses TRBV7-9 and TRBJ2-5, with 7 nucleotides matching TRBD1. The J call may be in error: the DNA end matches TRBJ2-7 better. There are 15 residues in the CDR3. Germline values: CDR1 SEHNR, CDR2 FQNEAQ (reference sequence).

This chain links TRBV7-9 with TRBJ1-2, with 8 bases aligning to TRBD1. The CDR3 consists of 15 residues. V shed 5 bases, J shed 4 bases, and the junction held 9 bases outside the gene matches. Germline V gives CDR1 SEHNR, CDR2 FQNEAQ (reference sequence). CDR3 protein: CASSKQDRVGYGYTF. As DNA, the CDR3 is TGTGCCAGCAGCAAACAGGACAGGGTCGGCTATGGCTACACCTTC.

The V and J genes are TRBV9 and TRBJ2-3, with TRBD2 matching 11 bases. The V segment lost 0 bases and the J segment 3 bases; nucleotides outside the gene matches: 3. CDR1 and CDR2 from the germline V gene are SGDLS and YYNGEE. The CDR3 is made up of 16 amino acids. CDR3 coding DNA: TGTGCCAGCAGCGTAGAACTAGCGGGAGTAACAGATACGCAGTATTTT. Translation gives CASSVELAGVTDTQYF.

V usage is TRBV6-6 and J usage is TRBJ2-7; 9 bases are shared with TRBD2. In germline, CDR1 is MNHNY, CDR2 SVGAGI (reference sequence). This CDR3 is built from 13 residues. Trimming removed 2 bases from V and 5 bases from J; junction bases left unmatched: 1. This chain's CDR3 is CASSYPSGDEQYF. Here the CDR3 DNA reads TGTGCCAGCAGTTACCCTAGCGGGGACGAGCAGTACTTC.

The chain employs TRBV18 and TRBJ2-7; TRBD1 matches at 9 bases. Germline CDR1 is KGHSH and CDR2 is LQKENI. The CDR3 is 14 residues long. J was trimmed by 5 bases and V by 8 bases; bases with no gene match: 10. This chain's CDR3 is CASRGFTGGDEQYF. CDR3 sequence (DNA): TGTGCCAGCAGAGGATTTACAGGGGGCGACGAGCAGTACTTC.

This chain links TRBV5-4 with TRBJ1-3; the match to TRBD1 covers 9 bases. Germline V CDR1 and CDR2: SGHNT, YYREEE (reference sequence). The CDR3 has 15 residues. Trimming removed 4 bases from V and 3 bases from J; junction bases left unmatched: 5. CDR3 sequence reads: CASSQQGAGGNTIYF. The CDR3 DNA follows: TGTGCCAGCAGCCAACAGGGGGCAGGTGGAAACACCATATATTTT. Full variable domain (missing parts from reference TRBV5-4 and TRBJ1-3): ETGVTQSPTHLIKTRGQQVTLRCSSQSGHNTVSWYQQALGQGPQFIFQYYREEENGRGNFPPRFSGLQFPNYSSELNVNALELDDSALYLCASSQQGAGGNTIYFGEGSWLTVV.

This clone appeared a few times. The chain uses TRBV15 and TRBJ2-3, with D possibly matching TRBD1 (6 bases). Trimming removed 0 bases from V and 4 bases from J, with 11 bases in between. CDR3 length: 15 amino acids. In germline, CDR1 is LNHNV, CDR2 YYDKDF (reference sequence). CDR3 coding DNA: TGTGCCACCAGCAGAGATTTAGGGGGAGCAGATACGCAGTATTTT. It codes for CATSRDLGGADTQYF.

There are a few counts of this clone. The CDR3 bases are TGTGCCAGCAGCTGGGACAGGGGGGAAAAACTGTTTTTT. This encodes CASSWDRGEKLFF. J is TRBJ1-4 and V is TRBV5-4; 11 nucleotides align to TRBD1. V was clipped by 3 bases and J by 8 bases; unmatched bases: 0. CDR3 length: 13 residues. Germline loops: CDR1 SGHNT, CDR2 YYREEE (reference sequence).